This passage covers 23 T cell receptor beta chains from one sample sequenced in a study of PD-L1 blockade in urothelial cancer. This table comes from immunoSEQ multiplex PCR, and its TCRdb copy is limited to in-frame clones, with some not included. The table lists roughly 60,000 clones, around 79% of them singletons. Sequencing used PBMCs, obtained around atezolizumab (anti-PD-L1) treatment. Receptor source: a man aged 65 to 79 with urothelial cancer.

This rearrangement joins TRBV2 to TRBJ2-2; tentatively, D is TRBD2 (6 bases). Deletions cut 4 bases from V and 0 bases from J, with 9 bases between. This CDR3 contains 15 residues. CDR1 and CDR2 from the germline V gene are SNHLY and FYNNEI. CDR3 sequence (DNA): TGTGCCAGCAGTGCCCAGCGGGCGAACACCGGGGAGCTGTTTTTT. Protein sequence: CASSAQRANTGELFF.

This clone was detected a few times. The chain carries TRBV5-6 and TRBJ2-6; D unresolved. Trimming shortened V by 0 bases and J by 0 bases, and 10 bases separated the two germline ends. The CDR3 runs 17 residues. CDR1 and CDR2 (germline): SGHDT, YYEEEE. In DNA, the CDR3 is TGTGCCAGCAGCTTGGTAGTGTCGCTCTCTGGGGCCAACGTCCTGACTTTC. Translation gives CASSLVVSLSGANVLTF.

This chain uses TRBV18 with TRBJ1-2; D perhaps matches TRBD1 (6 bases). Looked up from germline, CDR1 is KGHSH and CDR2 is LQKENI. This CDR3 is built from 15 residues. V lost 1 base and J 3 bases, leaving 12 bases between the germline ends. The CDR3 is CASSPQNRADYGYTF. CDR3 DNA sequence: TGTGCCAGCTCACCACAGAACAGGGCAGACTATGGCTACACCTTC.

The chain recombines TRBV6-6 with TRBJ2-1; 15 nucleotides agree with TRBD2. CDR1 MNHNY and CDR2 SVGAGI come from the germline V gene (reference sequence). This CDR3 region has 15 residues. J lost 7 bases, V lost 6 bases, and 4 bases had no gene match. The CDR3 coding sequence is TGTGCCAGCAGCCGGGGACTAGCGGGAGGAAATGAGCAGTTCTTC. Translating gives CASSRGLAGGNEQFF.

The V gene is TRBV29-1, the J gene TRBJ2-1; 11 nucleotides agree with TRBD2. The CDR3 has 13 amino acids. The germline CDR1 and CDR2 sequences are SQVTM and ANQGSEA. The junction had 5 bases not matched to a gene; V was cut back by 7 bases and J by 6 bases. This CDR3 is CSAPGTSGNEQFF. The DNA for the CDR3 is TGCAGCGCCCCCGGGACTAGCGGCAATGAGCAGTTCTTC.

This chain links TRBV9 with TRBJ1-1, with D unclear. CDR1 and CDR2 from the germline V gene are SGDLS and YYNGEE. The CDR3 is 14 residues long. V dropped 0 bases and J dropped 2 bases, with 8 bases sitting between them. The DNA of the CDR3 is TGTGCCAGCAGCGTAGGCCCCACAAACACTGAAGCTTTCTTT. Translating it yields CASSVGPTNTEAFF.

J is TRBJ2-1 and V is TRBV7-2; tentative D call: TRBD2 (6 bases). Trimming cost V 3 bases and J 8 bases, with 17 bases left between them. CDR3 length equals 15 residues. CDR1 is SGHTA and CDR2 is FQGNSA in the germline V gene. Here the CDR3 DNA reads TGTGCCAGCAGCTTCGAGACTAGACGTTTCGATGAGCAGTTCTTC. Its translation: CASSFETRRFDEQFF.

The chain carries TRBV5-4 and TRBJ2-1; 8 nucleotides align to TRBD2. Germline V gene sequence: CDR1 SGHNT, CDR2 YYREEE (reference sequence). J lost 7 bases, V lost 0 bases, and 3 bases had no gene match. The CDR3 is made up of 14 amino acids. CDR3 nucleotides: TGTGCCAGCAGCTTGGAGCGGGAGTTGAATGAGCAGTTCTTC. This sequence encodes CASSLERELNEQFF.

The CDR3 sequence: CASSFDRISYEQYF. The CDR3 DNA sequence: TGTGCCAGCAGCTTCGACAGGATCTCCTACGAGCAGTACTTC. The chain links TRBV5-6 to TRBJ2-7; D may be TRBD1 (6 bases). The germline CDR1 and CDR2 sequences are SGHDT and YYEEEE. V shed 2 bases and J shed 0 bases, with 9 bases lying between them. The CDR3 is made up of 14 amino acids.

The chain recombines TRBV10-3 with TRBJ2-7, with TRBD2 matching 11 bases. J gave up 2 bases and V 2 bases, and 5 bases lay outside the gene matches. The CDR3 is 16 amino acids. Germline values: CDR1 ENHRY, CDR2 SYGVKD. CDR3 in DNA: TGTGCCATCAGTGAGGGCCAACTAGCGGGAGCCTACGAGCAGTACTTC. It yields the protein CAISEGQLAGAYEQYF.

The CDR3 DNA is TGTGCCAGCTCACCATCGGGTGGGTGGCCCCAGCATTTT. Amino acid sequence: CASSPSGGWPQHF. The chain carries TRBV18 and TRBJ1-5; D not resolved. The CDR3 length is 13 residues. V gave up 2 bases and J gave up 9 bases, with 11 bases separating them. Germline V gene sequence: CDR1 KGHSH, CDR2 LQKENI. Complete variable domain (other parts from reference TRBV18 and TRBJ1-5): NAGVMQNPRHLVRRRGQEARLRCSPMKGHSHVYWYRQLPEEGLKFMVYLQKENIIDESGMPKERFSAEFPKEGPSILRIQQVVRGDSAAYFCASSPSGGWPQHFGDGTRLSIL.

The rearrangement joins TRBV5-1 to TRBJ2-5, with D maybe TRBD2 (5 bases). The CDR3 has 16 residues. Trimming pared 0 bases from V and 2 bases from J, leaving 14 bases between. Germline V lookup: CDR1 SGHRS, CDR2 YFSETQ. CDR3 bases: TGCGCCAGCAGCTTGGCCAGCGGAGCGCCGCAAGAGACCCAGTACTTC. Amino acids: CASSLASGAPQETQYF.

J is TRBJ2-5 and V is TRBV7-6; 8 bases map to TRBD2. There are 15 residues in the CDR3. From germline, CDR1 is SGHVS and CDR2 FNYEAQ. The V gene end was trimmed by 3 bases and the J gene end by 1 base; junction bases not matched to a gene: 4. CDR3 region: CASSFGGGAQETQYF. CDR3 coding DNA: TGTGCCAGCAGCTTCGGGGGGGGAGCCCAAGAGACCCAGTACTTC.

This chain links TRBV7-6 with TRBJ1-3, with TRBD1 matching over 8 bases. Trimming removed 6 bases from V and 2 bases from J; junction bases left unmatched: 9. The CDR3 runs to 16 residues. CDR1 and CDR2 (germline): SGHVS, FNYEAQ. The CDR3 reads CASSPRQGMTGNTIYF. Here the CDR3 DNA reads TGTGCCAGCAGTCCCCGACAGGGGATGACTGGAAACACCATATATTTT. The variable domain in full, completed from reference TRBV7-6 and TRBJ1-3, reads GAGVSQSPRYKVTKRGQDVALRCDPISGHVSLYWYRQALGQGPEFLTYFNYEAQQDKSGLPNDRFSAERPEGSISTLTIQRTEQRDSAMYRCASSPRQGMTGNTIYFGEGSWLTVV.

V and J are TRBV4-1 and TRBJ1-3; a weak D match, TRBD1 (5 bases). V was shortened by 1 base and J by 2 bases, with 12 bases between the two germline ends. The CDR3 runs to 16 residues. CDR1 and CDR2 (germline): MGHRA, YSYEKL. CDR3 in amino acids: CASSQGRGGTGNTIYF. The CDR3 nucleotides read TGCGCCAGCAGCCAAGGGCGGGGGGGTACTGGAAACACCATATATTTT.

A remark on this clone: The junction departs from germline at one end; a sequencing error may be responsible. The V gene is TRBV28, the J gene TRBJ1-2; D remains ambiguous. CDR3 length equals 13 residues. Germline-derived CDR1 and CDR2 are MDHEN and SYDVKM. CDR3 region: CASSLGGTASTLF. CDR3 nucleotides: TGTGCCAGCAGTTTAGGAGGAACAGCCAGTACTCTTTTC.

The CDR3: CASSFAAGGPETQYF. The CDR3 bases are TGCGCCAGCAGCTTTGCAGCGGGAGGGCCTGAGACCCAGTACTTC. V is TRBV5-1 and J is TRBJ2-5; 10 nucleotides line up with TRBD2. The CDR3 totals 15 residues. V lost 2 bases to trimming and J lost 5 bases; unmatched junction nucleotides: 6. Germline loops: CDR1 SGHRS, CDR2 YFSETQ. The complete variable domain, with remaining parts taken from reference TRBV5-1 and TRBJ2-5, reads KAGVTQTPRYLIKTRGQQVTLSCSPISGHRSVSWYQQTPGQGLQFLFEYFSETQRNKGNFPGRFSGRQFSNSRSEMNVSTLELGDSALYLCASSFAAGGPETQYFGPGTRLLVL.

This chain joins TRBV6-5 and TRBJ2-7; 10 bases align to TRBD1. V was pared by 6 bases and J by 4 bases, with 9 bases of the junction left unmatched. Germline V gene data show CDR1 as MNHEY and CDR2 as SVGAGI. This CDR3 contains 15 residues. CDR3 coding DNA: TGTGCCAGCAGCACACCGGGACAGGGGAAATACGAGCAGTACTTC. This codes for CASSTPGQGKYEQYF.

CDR3 protein: CASSGGQGATDTQYF. CDR3 DNA: TGCGCCAGCAGCGGAGGACAGGGGGCGACGGATACGCAGTATTTT. V and J are TRBV5-1 and TRBJ2-3; 11 bases are a match to TRBD1. V trimming: 4 bases; J trimming: 6 bases; junction bases outside the gene matches: 7. Germline V gene sequence: CDR1 SGHRS, CDR2 YFSETQ. The CDR3 totals 15 residues.

The V gene is TRBV7-9, the J gene TRBJ2-1; D is unclear. V was shortened by 7 bases and J by 5 bases, with 3 bases between the two germline ends. The CDR3 totals 10 residues. Per germline, CDR1 SEHNR and CDR2 FQNEAQ (reference sequence). CDR3 protein: CASTDNEQFF. CDR3 in DNA: TGTGCCAGCACGGACAATGAGCAGTTCTTC. Variable domain in full (rest from reference TRBV7-9 and TRBJ2-1): DTGVSQNPRHKITKRGQNVTFRCDPISEHNRLYWYRQTLGQGPEFLTYFQNEAQLEKSRLLSDRFSAERPKGSFSTLEIQRTEQGDSAMYLCASTDNEQFFGPGTRLTVL.

This clone was observed a single time. The rearrangement uses TRBV7-3 and TRBJ2-2; TRBD1 matches at 11 bases. The ends lost 2 bases at V and 6 bases at J; junction bases unmatched: 8. Germline-derived CDR1 and CDR2 are SGHTA and FQGTGA. The length of the CDR3 is 17 residues. The CDR3 DNA follows: TGTGCCAGCAGCTTAGGAGTTGGACAGGGGGCTTCCGGGGAGCTGTTTTTT. Protein sequence: CASSLGVGQGASGELFF. Together with reference TRBV7-3 and TRBJ2-2, the CDR3 gives the full variable domain: GAGVSQTPSNKVTEKGKYVELRCDPISGHTALYWYRQSLGQGPEFLIYFQGTGAADDSGLPNDRFFAVRPEGSVSTLKIQRTERGDSAVYLCASSLGVGQGASGELFFGEGSRLTVL.

The table lists this clone with a count of one. The chain has TRBV30 and TRBJ2-3; 13 bases fit TRBD2. The junction had 5 bases not matched to a gene; V was cut back by 2 bases and J by 3 bases. Germline CDR1 is GTSNPN and CDR2 is SVGIG (reference sequence). The CDR3 length is 16 residues. The CDR3 DNA is TGTGCCTGGAGTTCCGGACTAGCGGGAGCGACAGATACGCAGTATTTT. Amino acids: CAWSSGLAGATDTQYF.

The chain carries TRBV28 and TRBJ2-2, with D unclear. V was shortened by 3 bases and J by 3 bases, with 5 bases between the two germline ends. The V gene's germline CDR1 is MDHEN and CDR2 SYDVKM. CDR3 length: 13 residues. The CDR3 sequence: CASSLVDTGELFF. CDR3 sequence (DNA): TGTGCCAGCAGTTTGGTAGACACCGGGGAGCTGTTTTTT.